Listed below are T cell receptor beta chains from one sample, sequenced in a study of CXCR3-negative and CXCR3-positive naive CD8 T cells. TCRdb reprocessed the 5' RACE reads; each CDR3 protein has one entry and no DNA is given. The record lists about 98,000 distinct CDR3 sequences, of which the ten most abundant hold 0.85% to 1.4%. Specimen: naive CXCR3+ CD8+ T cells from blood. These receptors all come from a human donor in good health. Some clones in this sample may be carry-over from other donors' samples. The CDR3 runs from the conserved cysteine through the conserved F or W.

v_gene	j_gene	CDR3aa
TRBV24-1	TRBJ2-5	CATSDSGTEETQYF
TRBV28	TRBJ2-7	CASSPGTPYEQYF
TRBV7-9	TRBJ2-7	CASSPELNAYEQYF
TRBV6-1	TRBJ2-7	CASTEGGTGGIEQYF
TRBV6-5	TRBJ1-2	CASSWDNWRDGYTF
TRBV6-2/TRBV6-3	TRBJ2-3	CASSYRDYLSDTQYF
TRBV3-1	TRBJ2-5	CASSQGLGAETQYF
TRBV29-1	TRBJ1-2	CSVEVRDRYGYTF
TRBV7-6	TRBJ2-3	CASSLTSFRSDTQYF
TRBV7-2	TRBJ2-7	CASSFPAFTGTVTYEQYF
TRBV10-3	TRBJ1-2	CAISAPPGAVGGYTF
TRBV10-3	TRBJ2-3	CAISLDTDTQYF
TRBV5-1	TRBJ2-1	CASSLTSGSSYNEQFF
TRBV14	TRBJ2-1	CATLAGETYNEQFF
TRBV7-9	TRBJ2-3	CASSFSGLAGIDTDTQYF
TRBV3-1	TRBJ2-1	CASSQRKRGVDNEQFF
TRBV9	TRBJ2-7	CASSGAGGRNEQYF
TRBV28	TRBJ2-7	CASSFREAPYEQYF
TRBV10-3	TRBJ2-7	CAIRVLRVSYEQYF
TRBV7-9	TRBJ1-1	CASSPRAGLMNTEAFF
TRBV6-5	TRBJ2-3	CASSYSLASGGWSTDTQYF
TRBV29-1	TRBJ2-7	CSVEAEIIGQGARTYEQYF
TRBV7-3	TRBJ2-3	CASSLIGTSSTDTQYF
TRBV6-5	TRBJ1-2	CASSYSSDLAGGHYGYTF
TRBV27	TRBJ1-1	CASSFLQGLEAFF
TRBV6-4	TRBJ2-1	CASSDSRRGKYNEQFF
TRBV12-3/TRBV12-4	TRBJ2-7	CASTEGDGAGSYEQYF
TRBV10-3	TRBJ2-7	CANRRPGADEQYF
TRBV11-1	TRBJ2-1	CASSLGRGTGNYNEQFF
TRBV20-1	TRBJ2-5	CSAREGIAELQETQYF
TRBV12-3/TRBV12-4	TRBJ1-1	CASGFGQGRSEAFF
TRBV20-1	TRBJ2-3	CSASKMGKTTDTQYF
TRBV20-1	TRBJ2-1	CSARKIRERSYNEQFF
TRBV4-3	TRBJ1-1	CASSRGQGSGTEAFF
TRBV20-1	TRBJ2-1	CSARGGTSENEQFF
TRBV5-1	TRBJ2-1	CASSPEASGDNEQFF
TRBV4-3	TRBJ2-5	CASSQEGSGGIETQYF
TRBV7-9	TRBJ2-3	CASSLDNFRTRFVDTQYF
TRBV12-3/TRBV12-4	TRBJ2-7	CASSLGLHPEQYF
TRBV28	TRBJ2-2	CASNAAALLTGSLTFTGELFF
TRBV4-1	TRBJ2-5	CASSHDKETQYF
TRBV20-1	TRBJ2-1	CSAIGKTPDNEQFF
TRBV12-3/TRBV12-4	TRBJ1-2	CASRRTGDYGYTF
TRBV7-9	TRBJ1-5	CASSLDGRVPQHF
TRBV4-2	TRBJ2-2	CASRWDTGELFF
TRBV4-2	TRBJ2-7	CASSPGRSSYEQYF
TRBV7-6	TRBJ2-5	CASNYLGGSPETQYF
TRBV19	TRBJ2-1	CASSATSGAGNEQFF
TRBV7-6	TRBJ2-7	CASSLGGGQGYEQYF
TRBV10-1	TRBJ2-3	CASNLEGSGGGRTSTDTQYF
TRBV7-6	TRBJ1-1	CASNDQGQNTEAFF
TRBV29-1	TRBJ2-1	CSGRGARLNEQFF
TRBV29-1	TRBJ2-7	CSVLGVGGYEQYF
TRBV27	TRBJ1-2	CASSRTANYGYTF
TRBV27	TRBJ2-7	CASRPNLAGVYEQYF
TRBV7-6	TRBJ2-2	CASSLAPGGITGELFF
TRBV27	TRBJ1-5	CASSPTAGGVYHPQHF
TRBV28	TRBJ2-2	CASSLSLILTGVANTGELFF
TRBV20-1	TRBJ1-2	CSARKPDGDTF